The 27 T cell receptor beta chains below come from one sample, sequenced in a study of T cells in Graves' hyperthyroidism and ophthalmopathy (dated by TCRdb to between 2018 and 2021). Libraries were made using multiplex PCR. The sequencer listed for this sample is Illumina HiSeq 2000. Amplification of TCR beta CDR3 regions was carried out from RNA transcripts. For the first round of RT-PCR on the TCR CDR3, the HTBI primer set was used together with the Qiagen OneStep RT-PCR kit. The public reads were run again by TCRdb, first through fastp at Q25 and then through MiXCR, and only productive beta chains were kept. Rows merge per CDR3 protein into single entries with the most common DNA and genes. The sample records 550,000 to 600,000 distinct CDR3 sequences, over 15% of which are singletons. The ten largest clones add up to 18% of the sample. The sample was blood. Source of these receptors: a woman younger than 30 with Graves' hyperthyroidism.

At least ten counts were recorded for this clonotype. The rearrangement joins TRBV5-1 to TRBJ1-2; 7 bases agree with TRBD1. The CDR3 has 17 residues. CDR1 is SGHRS, CDR2 YFSETQ, per germline. V lost 0 bases to trimming and J lost 0 bases; unmatched junction nucleotides: 8. DNA of the CDR3: TGCGCCAGCAGCTTGGTAAAGGGACAGCAGACTAACTATGGCTACACCTTC. The encoded protein is CASSLVKGQQTNYGYTF. The whole variable domain, filled in from reference TRBV5-1 and TRBJ1-2, reads KAGVTQTPRYLIKTRGQQVTLSCSPISGHRSVSWYQQTPGQGLQFLFEYFSETQRNKGNFPGRFSGRQFSNSRSEMNVSTLELGDSALYLCASSLVKGQQTNYGYTFGSGTRLTVV.

At least ten counts were recorded for this clonotype. The V call is TRBV20-1, the J call TRBJ2-7, with 10 bases lining up with TRBD1. J was trimmed by 5 bases and V by 6 bases; bases with no gene match: 10. The CDR3 has 14 residues. Germline V lookup: CDR1 DFQATT, CDR2 SNEGSKA (reference sequence). The CDR3 region is CSATTGTGADEQYF. In DNA, the CDR3 is TGCAGTGCCACGACCGGGACAGGGGCAGACGAGCAGTACTTC.

This clonotype occurred many times. The rearrangement joins TRBV7-8 to TRBJ1-5, with D maybe TRBD1 (6 bases). The V and J ends lost 1 base and 2 bases respectively, with 12 bases between them. The V gene's germline CDR1 is SGHVS and CDR2 FQNEAQ. The CDR3 sequence is 16 residues long. The CDR3: CASSLDTGSRNQPQHF. The DNA of the CDR3 is TGTGCCAGCAGCTTAGATACAGGGAGTCGCAATCAGCCCCAGCATTTT. Using reference TRBV7-8 and TRBJ1-5 for the parts outside the CDR3, the full variable domain is GAGVSQSPRYKVAKRGQDVALRCDPISGHVSLFWYQQALGQGPEFLTYFQNEAQLDKSGLPSDRFFAERPEGSVSTLKIQRTQQEDSAVYLCASSLDTGSRNQPQHFGDGTRLSIL.

The chain recombines TRBV7-2 with TRBJ1-2; 9 bases are a match to TRBD1. The V gene's germline CDR1 is SGHTA and CDR2 FQGNSA. The CDR3 sequence is 14 residues long. Trimming removed 5 bases from V and 4 bases from J; junction bases left unmatched: 5. CDR3 bases: TGTGCCAGCAGCCCGTCGACAGGGGGCTATGGCTACACCTTC. This codes for CASSPSTGGYGYTF.

Ten or more counts support this clonotype. The chain employs TRBV12-3 or TRBV12-4 and TRBJ1-5; 9 positions agree with TRBD1. The CDR3 totals 17 residues. V lost 4 bases, J lost 3 bases, and 10 bases stayed unmatched. In DNA form, the CDR3 reads TGTGCCAGCAGTTCATCTTCGGGACAGGGATTCAATCAGCCCCAGCATTTT. Its protein product is CASSSSSGQGFNQPQHF.

This clonotype was observed a few times. The chain recombines TRBV19 with TRBJ1-5; no clear D. The length of the CDR3 is 15 residues. V was cut by 7 bases and J by 0 bases, with 13 bases left in between. The germline V gene has CDR1 LNHDA and CDR2 SQIVND (reference sequence). This chain's CDR3 is CASIPGPYSNQPQHF. The CDR3 bases are TGTGCCAGTATCCCCGGACCTTATAGCAATCAGCCCCAGCATTTT. The variable domain in full, with the rest retrieved from reference TRBV19 and TRBJ1-5, is DGGITQSPKYLFRKEGQNVTLSCEQNLNHDAMYWYRQDPGQGLRLIYYSQIVNDFQKGDIAEGYSVSREKKESFPLTVTSAQKNPTAFYLCASIPGPYSNQPQHFGDGTRLSIL.

This clonotype has just a few counts. The chain couples TRBV5-1 to TRBJ1-2; 7 bases match TRBD1. Germline loops: CDR1 SGHRS, CDR2 YFSETQ. V shed 2 bases, J shed 0 bases, and the junction held 10 bases outside the gene matches. The CDR3 has 17 amino acids. CDR3 in amino acids: CASSFGDRELANYGYTF. For the CDR3, the DNA is TGCGCCAGCAGCTTTGGGGACAGAGAGTTAGCTAACTATGGCTACACCTTC.

This clonotype occurred a few times. The chain is built from TRBV6-2 or TRBV6-3 and TRBJ2-3, with 8 nucleotides matching TRBD2. CDR1 MNHEY and CDR2 SVGEGT come from the germline V gene. The CDR3 consists of 16 residues. With 2 bases clipped from V and 1 base from J, the junction kept 5 bases outside the gene matches. The CDR3 DNA reads TGTGCCAGCAGTTACGGTAGCGGGGCTCGCACAGATACGCAGTATTTT. Translation: CASSYGSGARTDTQYF.

The chain joins TRBV5-1 to TRBJ1-4, with D maybe TRBD1 (5 bases). In germline, CDR1 is SGHRS, CDR2 YFSETQ. Trimming removed 3 bases from V and 12 bases from J, with 15 bases in between. The CDR3 loop spans 13 amino acids. CDR3 amino acids: CASSSNPTTELFF. CDR3 coding DNA: TGCGCCAGCAGCTCCAACCCGACGACAGAACTGTTTTTT. Full variable domain (missing parts from reference TRBV5-1 and TRBJ1-4): KAGVTQTPRYLIKTRGQQVTLSCSPISGHRSVSWYQQTPGQGLQFLFEYFSETQRNKGNFPGRFSGRQFSNSRSEMNVSTLELGDSALYLCASSSNPTTELFFGSGTQLSVL.

The chain recombines TRBV12-3 or TRBV12-4 with TRBJ1-6; D possibly corresponds to TRBD1 (5 bases). This CDR3 region has 17 residues. V was shortened by 6 bases and J by 0 bases, with 15 bases between the two germline ends. The CDR3 nucleotides are TGTGCCAGCAGCCGCGCCGGGGCCGGCTCCTATAATTCACCCCTCCACTTT. Amino acid sequence: CASSRAGAGSYNSPLHF.

This clonotype was observed at least ten times. The V gene is TRBV12-5, the J gene TRBJ1-5; no definite D call. Per the germline V gene, CDR1 is LGHNT and CDR2 is FRNRAP. The CDR3 totals 13 residues. V lost 1 base and J 3 bases, leaving 4 bases between the germline ends. The CDR3 protein is CASGLEDNQPQHF. CDR3 DNA: TGTGCTAGTGGTTTGGAGGACAATCAGCCCCAGCATTTT.

As concerns this clonotype: With a much larger clone just one base away, this may be a read error. The V and J genes are TRBV2 and TRBJ1-1, with D maybe TRBD1 (6 bases). Germline V gene lookup returns CDR1 SNHLY and CDR2 FYNNEI. This CDR3 is built from 13 residues. CDR3 DNA sequence: TGTACCAGCAGTGAAGCCCTAGGGGGTCTTGCTTTCTTT. The encoded protein is CTSSEALGGLAFF.

This clonotype was seen at least ten times. The chain recombines TRBV5-6 with TRBJ2-7, with 7 bases aligning to TRBD1. The length of the CDR3 is 16 residues. Germline V gives CDR1 SGHDT, CDR2 YYEEEE. J was trimmed by 2 bases and V by 4 bases; bases with no gene match: 12. Here the CDR3 DNA reads TGTGCCAGCAGCCAGCCAGACAGGGACGCCCCCTACGAGCAGTACTTC. This translates into CASSQPDRDAPYEQYF. Variable domain in full (rest from reference TRBV5-6 and TRBJ2-7): DAGVTQSPTHLIKTRGQQVTLRCSPKSGHDTVSWYQQALGQGPQFIFQYYEEEERQRGNFPDRFSGHQFPNYSSELNVNALLLGDSALYLCASSQPDRDAPYEQYFGPGTRLTVT.

This chain uses TRBV11-3 with TRBJ2-4; TRBD1 matches at 7 bases. Trimming at V came to 2 bases and at J to 6 bases, leaving 13 bases not matched to a gene. CDR1 SGHNT and CDR2 YENEEA come from the germline V gene. CDR3 length equals 17 residues. The CDR3 protein is CASSLMPVDRTGNIQYF. The CDR3 coding sequence is TGTGCCAGCAGCTTAATGCCCGTGGACAGGACGGGAAACATTCAGTACTTC.

This clonotype has only a few counts. The rearrangement links TRBV5-1 to TRBJ2-2; 12 bases agree with TRBD2. Germline CDR1 and CDR2: SGHRS and YFSETQ. The CDR3 consists of 18 residues. V shed 0 bases and J 5 bases; nucleotides not matched to a gene: 8. The DNA of the CDR3 is TGCGCCAGCAGCTTGGTCAACCTAGCGGGGGGGCCGACCGGGGAGCTGTTTTTT. The encoded protein is CASSLVNLAGGPTGELFF.

The chain carries TRBV6-1 and TRBJ2-5; tentative D call: TRBD2 (6 bases). V lost 5 bases and J 5 bases, leaving 18 bases between the germline ends. The CDR3 contains 15 residues. The V gene's germline CDR1 is MNHNS and CDR2 SASEGT. The CDR3 sequence: CASSQGGGSRETQYF. The CDR3 DNA sequence: TGTGCCAGCAGTCAGGGTGGAGGGAGCAGGGAGACCCAGTACTTC.

This clonotype was counted between two and nine times. This chain uses TRBV7-3 with TRBJ1-1; 8 bases line up with TRBD1. After removal of 4 bases from V and 3 bases from J, the junction contained 13 bases not matched to a gene. Per germline, CDR1 SGHTA and CDR2 FQGTGA. The CDR3 sequence is 17 residues long. The CDR3: CASSSSAGGHPDTEAFF. CDR3 DNA: TGTGCCAGCAGCTCGTCGGCAGGGGGCCATCCGGACACTGAAGCTTTCTTT.

This clonotype was counted a few times. The chain employs TRBV5-1 and TRBJ1-1; 8 nucleotides line up with TRBD1. V shed 1 base, J shed 4 bases, and the junction held 6 bases outside the gene matches. This CDR3 region has 15 residues. Germline lookup yields CDR1 SGHRS and CDR2 YFSETQ. The CDR3 here is CASSLPGGGPTEAFF. CDR3 coding DNA: TGCGCCAGCAGCTTGCCAGGGGGCGGTCCCACTGAAGCTTTCTTT.

The chain links TRBV10-1 to TRBJ1-3; D ambiguous. Trimming removed 3 bases at V and 4 bases at J, with 10 bases between. This CDR3 is 14 amino acids long. Germline lookup yields CDR1 WNHNN and CDR2 SYGVQD (reference sequence). CDR3 residues: CASSESWRGNTIYF. CDR3 nucleotide sequence: TGCGCCAGCAGTGAAAGTTGGAGGGGAAACACCATATATTTT.

This clonotype was found many times. The V and J genes are TRBV12-3 or TRBV12-4 and TRBJ2-1; TRBD2 matches 7 bases. This CDR3 region has 18 residues. J was trimmed by 8 bases and V by 3 bases; bases with no gene match: 19. The CDR3 bases are TGTGCCAGCAGTTTCGCCCGCTGGCCGGGTGGGGGGGAGGATGAGCAGTTCTTC. It yields the protein CASSFARWPGGGEDEQFF.

The chain has TRBV2 and TRBJ1-1, with D possibly matching TRBD1 (5 bases). The CDR3 length is 15 residues. Looked up from germline, CDR1 is SNHLY and CDR2 is FYNNEI. Trimming left V 6 bases short and J 0 bases short, with 14 bases between. The CDR3 region has the DNA TGTGCCAGCAGCACAGGAATGATATTGAACACTGAAGCTTTCTTT. As protein: CASSTGMILNTEAFF. Complete variable domain (other parts from reference TRBV2 and TRBJ1-1): EPEVTQTPSHQVTQMGQEVILRCVPISNHLYFYWYRQILGQKVEFLVSFYNNEISEKSEIFDDQFSVERPDGSNFTLKIRSTKLEDSAMYFCASSTGMILNTEAFFGQGTRLTVV.

This clonotype came up many times. The chain links TRBV6-1 to TRBJ1-1, with D perhaps TRBD1 (6 bases). Trimming took off 4 bases at V and 6 bases at J, with 12 bases between the two ends. Germline loops: CDR1 MNHNS, CDR2 SASEGT. The CDR3 sequence is 13 residues long. The CDR3 loop is CASSAEQGAEAFF. The CDR3 DNA sequence: TGTGCCAGCAGTGCCGAACAGGGCGCTGAAGCTTTCTTT.

In its sample, this clonotype was seen many times. The gene calls are TRBV2 and TRBJ2-1; D is possibly TRBD1 (5 bases). The germline V and J ends were trimmed by 2 bases and 0 bases, with 11 bases remaining between them. The CDR3 sequence is 16 residues long. Germline V CDR1 and CDR2: SNHLY, FYNNEI. CDR3 DNA sequence: TGTGCCAGCAGTGAATACAGGCTGAGCTCCTACAATGAGCAGTTCTTC. Its translation is CASSEYRLSSYNEQFF.

This clonotype was recorded many times. The chain recombines TRBV20-1 with TRBJ1-1; D remains unclear. Trimming removed 3 bases at V and 1 base at J, with 3 bases between. The CDR3 is made up of 11 amino acids. Germline values: CDR1 DFQATT, CDR2 SNEGSKA (reference sequence). As DNA, the CDR3 is TGCAGTGCTAGCACGAACACTGAAGCTTTCTTT. As protein: CSASTNTEAFF.

This clonotype was seen a handful of times. The chain is built from TRBV20-1 and TRBJ1-4; 9 bases fit TRBD1. This CDR3 contains 15 residues. CDR1 is DFQATT, CDR2 SNEGSKA, per germline (reference sequence). V lost 3 bases and J lost 8; bases outside the gene matches: 10. CDR3 region: CSASGMTGGGEKLFF. DNA of the CDR3: TGCAGTGCTAGTGGGATGACAGGGGGTGGCGAAAAACTGTTTTTT.

Ten or more counts support this clonotype. This chain connects TRBV5-1 to TRBJ1-5; D unclear. The germline gives CDR1 SGHRS, CDR2 YFSETQ. The CDR3 loop spans 17 amino acids. V was clipped by 0 bases and J by 2 bases, with 15 bases between them. The CDR3 here is CASSLDLEPPGNQPQHF. Here the CDR3 DNA reads TGCGCCAGCAGCTTGGATCTGGAGCCCCCTGGCAATCAGCCCCAGCATTTT.

In its sample, this clonotype was seen a few times. The CDR3 region is CSARLQGRWGTEAFF. Written as DNA, the CDR3 is TGCAGTGCTAGATTACAGGGGAGGTGGGGCACTGAAGCTTTCTTT. The chain uses TRBV20-1 and TRBJ1-1; 7 bases align to TRBD1. CDR3 length equals 15 residues. Germline lookup yields CDR1 DFQATT and CDR2 SNEGSKA (reference sequence). J lost 4 bases, V lost 2 bases, and 10 bases had no gene match.